The clone carrying this TCR beta chain was seen only once. The antigen is unknown. These data come from a study of T cell responses to AZD1222 COVID-19 vaccine. Points from the study as a whole: Clonal diversity was possibly underestimated, and the donors were mostly white British, with more females. CD4 TCRs associated with vaccination spanned spike, dominating at 160-218 and 743-854. The reported proportion of spike-specific TCRs targeting unmutated variant regions was nearly half. Scientists sampled the repertoires only once the peak T cell response had passed.

Germline V gives CDR1 SGHRS, CDR2 YFSETQ. Losses at the gene ends were 3 bases for V and 4 bases for J; bases not matched to a gene: 1. CDR3 length: 14 amino acids. Assay: immunoSEQ multiplex PCR; the TCRdb copy retains only in-frame clones and omits some. The table has more than 85,000 clones, roughly nine tenths seen once. Sequences were derived from peripheral blood, sampled on day 0 of AZD1222 vaccination. V is TRBV5-1 and J is TRBJ1-4, with 9 bases aligning to TRBD1. The receptor's source is an adult in good health. CDR3 amino acids: CASSSTGGNEKLFF. The DNA of the CDR3 is TGCGCCAGCAGCTCGACAGGGGGTAATGAAAAACTGTTTTTT.